This T cell receptor beta chain was retrieved from a study of blood T cell repertoires in COVID-19. The germline gives CDR1 SGHNT, CDR2 YYREEE (reference sequence). This CDR3 spans 14 amino acids. V shed 3 bases and J 7 bases; nucleotides not matched to a gene: 7. Repertoires were generated with immunoSEQ multiplex PCR, while TCRdb's copy carries only in-frame clones and drops some. The sample shows 150,000 to 180,000 clones, less than 95% of them seen only once. The origin of this receptor is a man aged 45 to 65 with acute or convalescent COVID-19. The chain combines TRBV5-4 with TRBJ1-2, with 9 positions matching TRBD1. The source material was peripheral blood. DNA of the CDR3: TGTGCCAGCAGCTGGCCTGGGACAGGGACTGGCTACACCTTC. Its translation is CASSWPGTGTGYTF.